These 28 T cell receptor beta chains were sequenced from one sample in a study of blood T cell repertoires in COVID-19. Profiling relied on immunoSEQ multiplex PCR, and the TCRdb table lists in-frame clones only, not all of them. This sample has approximately 100,000 clones, with approximately 80% found just once. Specimen: peripheral blood. These TCRs come from a human donor in a cohort sampled during active or convalescent COVID-19.

This chain joins TRBV5-6 and TRBJ1-2; TRBD1 might be the D (6 bases). The CDR3 extends over 13 amino acids. Trimming cost V 5 bases and J 4 bases, with 12 bases left between them. Germline CDR1 SGHDT, CDR2 YYEEEE. The CDR3 protein is CASRPTGSYGYTF. The DNA for the CDR3 is TGTGCCAGCAGGCCAACAGGGTCCTATGGCTACACCTTC.

The CDR3 DNA reads TGTGCCAGCAGCCGGCTCCCTCGGGATCAGCGATCTTCACCCCTCCACTTT. It yields the protein CASSRLPRDQRSSPLHF. This chain links TRBV7-9 with TRBJ1-6; D gene unclear. The CDR3 is 17 residues long. Germline-derived CDR1 and CDR2 are SEHNR and FQNEAQ (reference sequence). V dropped 5 bases and J dropped 9 bases, with 23 bases sitting between them. Using reference TRBV7-9 and TRBJ1-6 for the parts outside the CDR3, the full variable domain is DTGVSQNPRHKITKRGQNVTFRCDPISEHNRLYWYRQTLGQGPEFLTYFQNEAQLEKSRLLSDRFSAERPKGSFSTLEIQRTEQGDSAMYLCASSRLPRDQRSSPLHFGNGTRLTVT.

The V and J genes are TRBV4-1 and TRBJ1-1, with no clear D. Deletions cut 0 bases from V and 3 bases from J, with 14 bases between. The CDR3 length is 16 residues. Germline lookup yields CDR1 MGHRA and CDR2 YSYEKL. CDR3 sequence reads: CASSQDLPGRHTEAFF. The CDR3 nucleotides read TGCGCCAGCAGCCAAGATCTACCGGGAAGGCACACTGAAGCTTTCTTT.

This clone was observed a handful of times. The rearrangement joins TRBV19 to TRBJ1-5, with D possibly TRBD1 on 6 matching bases. The CDR3 spans 18 residues. The ends were cut back, 5 bases at V and 0 bases at J, with 20 bases in the middle. From germline, CDR1 is LNHDA and CDR2 SQIVND (reference sequence). The CDR3 coding sequence is TGTGCCAGTAGTGCCAAAAGTGGCGGACAGTATAGCAATCAGCCCCAGCATTTT. Protein product: CASSAKSGGQYSNQPQHF.

The chain carries TRBV29-1 and TRBJ2-2, with D possibly TRBD1 on 6 matching bases. In germline, CDR1 is SQVTM, CDR2 ANQGSEA. CDR3 length: 15 amino acids. V was clipped by 5 bases and J by 2 bases, with 15 bases between them. This CDR3 reads CSVYRAGENTGELFF. In DNA form, the CDR3 reads TGCAGCGTTTATCGGGCAGGGGAAAACACCGGGGAGCTGTTTTTT.

This clone was detected a few times. CDR3 residues: CASSFAGRDQPQHF. CDR3 nucleotides: TGTGCCAGCAGTTTTGCGGGGAGGGATCAGCCCCAGCATTTT. The rearrangement joins TRBV6-5 to TRBJ1-5; no clear D. Germline V gene data show CDR1 as MNHEY and CDR2 as SVGAGI. This CDR3 comprises 14 residues. The V gene lost 4 bases and the J gene lost 5 bases, with 12 bases spanning the gap.

V is TRBV12-5 and J is TRBJ1-4; tentative D call: TRBD1 (5 bases). V lost 5 bases and J lost 7, with 11 bases in between. CDR3 length: 13 amino acids. In germline, CDR1 is LGHNT, CDR2 FRNRAP. The CDR3 DNA reads as TGTGCTAGTGGTCTCAGGGTTGGTGAAAAACTGTTTTTT. It specifies CASGLRVGEKLFF.

This clone was recorded a few times. The chain uses TRBV5-1 and TRBJ1-2; 9 positions match TRBD1. Germline CDR1 SGHRS, CDR2 YFSETQ. The CDR3 totals 14 residues. Trimming took 4 bases from V and 5 from J; bases not matched to a gene: 6. The CDR3 DNA reads as TGCGCCAGCAGCCCCGGGACAGGGCGGTATGGCTACACCTTC. It yields the protein CASSPGTGRYGYTF.

The genes are TRBV5-1 and TRBJ2-1, with D perhaps TRBD2 (6 bases). With 1 base removed from V and 0 bases from J, the gap between germline ends came to 8 bases. CDR1 is SGHRS and CDR2 is YFSETQ in the germline V gene. The CDR3 spans 15 residues. The CDR3 reads CASSLTSSSYNEQFF. DNA for the CDR3: TGCGCCAGCAGCTTGACTAGCAGCTCCTACAATGAGCAGTTCTTC.

The rearrangement links TRBV5-1 to TRBJ1-2; TRBD1 matches at 9 bases. From germline, CDR1 is SGHRS and CDR2 YFSETQ. After removal of 3 bases from V and 4 bases from J, the junction contained 10 bases not matched to a gene. The CDR3 runs 16 residues. CDR3 in amino acids: CASSSAQGAVGYGYTF. The DNA for the CDR3 is TGCGCCAGCAGCTCCGCACAGGGGGCGGTCGGCTATGGCTACACCTTC.

This rearrangement joins TRBV19 to TRBJ1-2; no clear D gene. The CDR3 is 13 residues long. Germline CDR1 reads LNHDA; CDR2 reads SQIVND (reference sequence). V was trimmed by 3 bases and J by 1 base, leaving 6 bases between them. CDR3 loop: CASSISVNYGYTF. For the CDR3, the DNA is TGTGCCAGTAGTATTTCGGTTAACTATGGCTACACCTTC.

V usage is TRBV18 and J usage is TRBJ1-3; D not resolved. Per germline, CDR1 KGHSH and CDR2 LQKENI. Deletions cut 2 bases from V and 0 bases from J, with 8 bases between. There are 15 residues in the CDR3. CDR3 DNA sequence: TGTGCCAGCTCACCAGGGAGGGCCTCTGGAAACACCATATATTTT. This encodes CASSPGRASGNTIYF.

The chain joins TRBV7-3 to TRBJ2-3, with TRBD2 identical over 8 bases. Unmatched junction bases numbered 1, after V lost 2 bases and J lost 0 bases. The CDR3 is 15 residues long. The V gene's germline CDR1 is SGHTA and CDR2 FQGTGA. The chain's CDR3 is CASSLAGGSTDTQYF. CDR3 coding DNA: TGTGCCAGCAGCTTAGCGGGGGGTAGCACAGATACGCAGTATTTT.

The chain combines TRBV5-4 with TRBJ1-4; D is unclear. Trimming stripped 2 bases from V and 7 bases from J, with 9 bases between. Germline V gene lookup returns CDR1 SGHNT and CDR2 YYREEE (reference sequence). CDR3 size: 13 residues. CDR3 region: CASSFIVGEKLFF. CDR3 coding DNA: TGTGCCAGCAGCTTTATAGTCGGTGAAAAACTGTTTTTT.

CDR3 protein: CASLGVGYGYTF. As DNA, the CDR3 is TGTGCCAGCCTCGGAGTTGGCTATGGCTACACCTTC. The chain is built from TRBV5-6 and TRBJ1-2; D unclear. The CDR3 contains 12 residues. CDR1 is SGHDT and CDR2 is YYEEEE in the germline V gene. V was trimmed by 7 bases and J by 4 bases, leaving 11 bases between them.

This chain uses TRBV5-1 with TRBJ1-4; no clear D. Germline V gives CDR1 SGHRS, CDR2 YFSETQ. This CDR3 spans 15 amino acids. V lost 1 base and J lost 0, with 7 bases in between. CDR3 loop: CASSLNTPTNEKLFF. CDR3 bases: TGCGCCAGCAGCTTGAACACCCCAACTAATGAAAAACTGTTTTTT.

The chain links TRBV5-4 to TRBJ1-2, with TRBD1 identical over 10 bases. CDR3 length equals 15 residues. Trimming removed 4 bases from V and 5 bases from J; junction bases left unmatched: 8. The germline V gene has CDR1 SGHNT and CDR2 YYREEE (reference sequence). CDR3 sequence: CASSQFGQGDYGYTF. CDR3 DNA: TGTGCCAGCAGCCAATTCGGACAGGGGGATTATGGCTACACCTTC.

This clone appeared once. The rearrangement links TRBV29-1 to TRBJ2-2; TRBD1 matches at 9 bases. Germline V gene lookup returns CDR1 SQVTM and CDR2 ANQGSEA. J lost 5 bases, V lost 4 bases, and 11 bases had no gene match. The CDR3 is 16 amino acids. Here the CDR3 DNA reads TGCAGCGTTGTGGGGGTCGGGACAGGGCGGACCGGGGAGCTGTTTTTT. This codes for CSVVGVGTGRTGELFF.

The J gene is TRBJ1-6, the V gene TRBV4-1, with D hard to call. The CDR3 runs 14 residues. V was pared by 1 base and J by 7 bases, with 8 bases between. Germline V gene lookup returns CDR1 MGHRA and CDR2 YSYEKL. The CDR3 coding sequence is TGCGCCAGCAGCCAAGCCGGGTGGAATTCACCCCTCCACTTT. Translated: CASSQAGWNSPLHF.

This chain links TRBV27 with TRBJ2-2; 10 bases fit TRBD1. V shed 4 bases and J 3 bases; nucleotides not matched to a gene: 8. This CDR3 has 17 amino acids. The germline V gene encodes CDR1 MNHEY and CDR2 SMNVEV (reference sequence). The CDR3 nucleotides read TGTGCCAGCAGTTCATTACCGGGACAGGGGTACACCGGGGAGCTGTTTTTT. Translated: CASSSLPGQGYTGELFF.

The chain combines TRBV4-1 with TRBJ1-5, with a tentative D call TRBD1 (5 bases). Looked up from germline, CDR1 is MGHRA and CDR2 is YSYEKL. V lost 5 bases, J lost 3 bases, and 17 bases lay in between. There are 16 residues in the CDR3. The CDR3 DNA reads TGCGCCAGCAGCTCCAGTCCAGGGAAGTACAATCAGCCCCAGCATTTT. This encodes CASSSSPGKYNQPQHF.

The chain joins TRBV7-2 to TRBJ2-1; D possibly corresponds to TRBD2 (6 bases). V lost 1 base and J 3 bases, leaving 16 bases between the germline ends. This CDR3 contains 17 residues. Germline V gene sequence: CDR1 SGHTA, CDR2 FQGNSA. CDR3 amino acids: CASSLVAGSSFYNEQFF. The CDR3 region has the DNA TGTGCCAGCAGCTTAGTGGCGGGGTCATCGTTCTACAATGAGCAGTTCTTC. Combining the CDR3 with reference TRBV7-2 and TRBJ2-1 gives the whole variable domain GAGVSQSPSNKVTEKGKDVELRCDPISGHTALYWYRQSLGQGLEFLIYFQGNSAPDKSGLPSDRFSAERTGGSVSTLTIQRTQQEDSAVYLCASSLVAGSSFYNEQFFGPGTRLTVL.

This clone was seen once. The rearrangement uses TRBV7-9 and TRBJ2-5; no clear D. Germline CDR1 is SEHNR and CDR2 is FQNEAQ (reference sequence). This CDR3 is built from 11 residues. V was clipped by 4 bases and J by 2 bases, with 2 bases between them. CDR3 sequence (DNA): TGTGCCAGCAGCTCGCAAGAGACCCAGTACTTC. Its translation: CASSSQETQYF.

The V gene is TRBV9, the J gene TRBJ2-3, with 7 bases aligning to TRBD1. V trimming: 3 bases; J trimming: 0 bases; junction bases outside the gene matches: 7. The CDR3 is 16 amino acids. Germline CDR1 is SGDLS and CDR2 is YYNGEE. In nucleotides, the CDR3 is TGTGCCAGCAGCGCCGGGACAGCGCCTAGCACAGATACGCAGTATTTT. As protein: CASSAGTAPSTDTQYF.

The chain is built from TRBV6-5 and TRBJ1-5, with 9 positions matching TRBD1. With 6 bases clipped from V and 3 bases from J, the junction kept 3 bases outside the gene matches. This CDR3 contains 14 residues. Germline V gene sequence: CDR1 MNHEY, CDR2 SVGAGI. CDR3 loop: CASRRDRVNQPQHF. The CDR3, as DNA: TGTGCCAGCAGACGGGACAGGGTCAATCAGCCCCAGCATTTT.

The J gene is TRBJ1-2, the V gene TRBV2; D not certain. Germline CDR1 and CDR2: SNHLY and FYNNEI. V shed 5 bases and J shed 5 bases, with 12 bases lying between them. This CDR3 has 13 residues. The CDR3 sequence is CASSTGGGYGYTF. DNA for the CDR3: TGTGCCAGCAGTACCGGCGGAGGTTATGGCTACACCTTC.

CDR3 residues: CASSFDRNTEAFF. The DNA of the CDR3 is TGTGCCAGCAGTTTTGACAGGAACACTGAAGCTTTCTTT. The V call is TRBV12-3 or TRBV12-4, the J call TRBJ1-1, with a weak D call TRBD1 (5 bases). V lost 3 bases, J lost 1 base, and 6 bases lay in between. The CDR3 extends over 13 amino acids.

This clone has a single count. This sequence joins TRBV6-2 or TRBV6-3 and TRBJ2-7; 11 bases align to TRBD1. The CDR3 contains 15 residues. Germline CDR1 MNHEY, CDR2 SVGEGT. The J segment lost 4 bases and the V segment lost 6 bases, leaving 8 bases of the junction unmatched. CDR3: CASSRPGQGGYEQYF. The CDR3 coding sequence is TGTGCCAGCAGCCGACCGGGACAGGGGGGATACGAGCAGTACTTC.